One and the same sample provided the 21 T cell receptor beta chains below, sequenced in a study of CD8+CD57+ T cells in acquired aplastic anemia. Genomic DNA templated the TCR beta VDJ and CDR3 profiling. TCRdb itself ran the reads through MiXCR, one entry per CDR3 protein. The sample consists of 400,000 to 450,000 distinct CDR3 sequences, under 80% of them appearing once. The specimen sequenced was sorted CD4+, CD8+, or CD8+CD57+ T cells (not recorded which) from PBMCs. All receptors come from a human donor in good health, serving as a control.

This clonotype showed up many times. V is TRBV5-1 and J is TRBJ2-1, with TRBD1 matching 8 bases. The CDR3 is 14 amino acids. V lost 7 bases to trimming and J lost 2 bases; unmatched junction nucleotides: 5. Germline V gene data show CDR1 as SGHRS and CDR2 as YFSETQ. The CDR3 sequence is CASRTGMTYNEQFF. The CDR3 region has the DNA TGCGCCAGCCGGACAGGGATGACCTACAATGAGCAGTTCTTC.

This sequence joins TRBV4-3 and TRBJ1-6; 9 bases are a match to TRBD1. With V trimmed by 11 bases and J by 0 bases, 2 bases remained unmatched. CDR1 and CDR2 (germline): LGHNA, YSLEER. This CDR3 has 14 amino acids. CDR3 coding DNA: TGCGCCGACAGGGGGAGCTCCTATAATTCACCCCTCCACTTT. Translated, it gives CADRGSSYNSPLHF.

The chain combines TRBV19 with TRBJ1-1, with 7 bases lining up with TRBD1. CDR1 is LNHDA, CDR2 SQIVND, per germline (reference sequence). The length of the CDR3 is 15 residues. The V and J ends lost 5 bases and 1 base, in that order; junction bases with no gene match: 7. CDR3 residues: CASSFKHRGNTEAFF. The CDR3 DNA reads as TGTGCCAGTAGTTTCAAACACAGGGGGAACACTGAAGCTTTCTTT.

This clonotype was found many times. The chain employs TRBV6-5 and TRBJ1-1; TRBD1 matches at 8 bases. This CDR3 comprises 14 residues. The J segment lost 7 bases and the V segment lost 3 bases, leaving 7 bases of the junction unmatched. From germline, CDR1 is MNHEY and CDR2 SVGAGI. CDR3: CASSYQDRADEAFF. The CDR3 DNA follows: TGTGCCAGCAGTTATCAGGACAGGGCGGATGAAGCTTTCTTT.

Points on this clonotype: Just one base apart from a much larger clone, this may be a read error. The genes are TRBV7-2 and TRBJ2-1; 7 nucleotides align to TRBD1. Trimming at V came to 7 bases and at J to 2 bases, leaving 2 bases not matched to a gene. Germline V gives CDR1 SGHTA, CDR2 FQGNSA. The CDR3 length is 13 residues. DNA for the CDR3: TGTGCCAGCACCGACAGGGCCTACAATGAGCAGTTCTTC. Translating gives CASTDRAYNEQFF.

About this clonotype: This may be a read error, as it is one base from a much larger clone. This CDR3 reads CAWSVRRTQGDEQYF. CDR3 coding DNA: TGTGCCTGGAGTGTACGCCGTACTCAGGGGGATGAGCAGTACTTC. The chain employs TRBV30 and TRBJ2-5, with TRBD1 identical over 7 bases. Germline V gene lookup returns CDR1 GTSNPN and CDR2 SVGIG (reference sequence). The J segment lost 11 bases and the V segment lost 0 bases, leaving 15 bases of the junction unmatched. This CDR3 comprises 15 residues. The entire variable domain, with the rest obtained from reference TRBV30 and TRBJ2-5, is as follows: SQTIHQWPATLVQPVGSPLSLECTVEGTSNPNLYWYRQAAGRGLQLLFYSVGIGQISSEVPQNLSASRPQDRQFILSSKKLLLSDSGFYLCAWSVRRTQGDEQYFGPGTRLLVL.

This clonotype was observed at least ten times. V gene TRBV27 combines with J gene TRBJ2-7; the match to TRBD1 covers 8 bases. V dropped 5 bases and J dropped 6; count of bases not matched to a gene: 9. Germline CDR1 MNHEY, CDR2 SMNVEV (reference sequence). The length of the CDR3 is 14 residues. The CDR3 reads CASSPRGLGFEQYF. CDR3 DNA sequence: TGTGCCAGCAGTCCCAGGGGGCTCGGTTTCGAGCAGTACTTC.

Regarding this clonotype: Germline is not matched at one junction end, which may reflect a read error. V is TRBV7-2 and J is TRBJ1-3; tentatively, D is TRBD1 (6 bases). In germline, CDR1 is SGHTA, CDR2 FQGNSA. The CDR3 has 13 residues. The CDR3, as DNA: TGTGCCAGCAAGGCAGGGGCTGGAAACACGATATATTTT. Translating it yields CASKAGAGNTIYF.

On this clonotype: An end of the junction does not agree with germline; a read error may underlie this. The chain links TRBV10-3 to TRBJ1-1; no clear D gene. In germline, CDR1 is ENHRY, CDR2 SYGVKD. There are 13 residues in the CDR3. This CDR3 reads CAISVVGNTEASF. The CDR3 bases are TGTGCCATCAGTGTAGTGGGGAACACTGAAGCTTCCTTT.

This chain joins TRBV9 and TRBJ1-2, with D maybe TRBD1 (5 bases). Per the germline V gene, CDR1 is SGDLS and CDR2 is YYNGEE. Deletions cut 0 bases from V and 5 bases from J, with 14 bases between. This CDR3 has 15 amino acids. CDR3 nucleotide sequence: TGTGCCAGCAGCGTAGGCCTCAGGGATGGATATGGCTACACCTTC. Translated, it gives CASSVGLRDGYGYTF.

Comment on this clonotype: One base away lies a much larger clone, so this may be a sequencing read error. V is TRBV30 and J is TRBJ1-1; no firm D call. V was trimmed by 2 bases and J by 1 base, leaving 5 bases between them. Germline loops: CDR1 GTSNPN, CDR2 SVGIG (reference sequence). The CDR3 spans 12 residues. CDR3 in amino acids: CAWSFRNTEAFF. In DNA form, the CDR3 reads TGTGCCTGGAGTTTTCGGAACACTGAAGCTTTCTTT.

The chain couples TRBV19 to TRBJ1-3, with D unclear. Trimming cost V 6 bases and J 0 bases, with 15 bases left between them. Germline CDR1 is LNHDA and CDR2 is SQIVND (reference sequence). The CDR3 sequence is 16 residues long. The CDR3 spells CASSQYRTGSGNTIYF. The CDR3 DNA is TGTGCCAGTAGCCAATATCGGACGGGCTCTGGAAACACCATATATTTT.

This clonotype has more than one count but fewer than ten. Being one base from a much bigger clone, this may be a read error. The J gene is TRBJ2-3, the V gene TRBV4-2, with 8 nucleotides matching TRBD2. The germline gives CDR1 LGHNA, CDR2 YNFKEQ. CDR3 length: 15 amino acids. The trim removed 3 bases at V and 8 bases at J, leaving 10 bases unmatched. The CDR3 loop is CASSQPGTRAGTQYF. The DNA of the CDR3 is TGTGCCAGCAGCCAGCCCGGGACTAGGGCAGGTACGCAGTATTTT.

The chain combines TRBV19 with TRBJ1-6; D possibly corresponds to TRBD1 (5 bases). The assigned J gene may be wrong: the sequence end matches TRBJ1-1 better. This CDR3 has 14 residues. Germline V gives CDR1 LNHDA, CDR2 SQIVND (reference sequence). CDR3 nucleotides: TGTGCCAGTAGTCGGGAAAAGAATAAGGGACAAGCTTTCTTT. It encodes CASSREKNKGQAFF.

Details on this clonotype: This is likely a read error, given that the CDR3 carries no conserved phenylalanine or tryptophan at its end. CDR3 residues: CASRDRGDNQPQHL. The CDR3, as DNA: TGTGCCAGCAGGGACAGAGGGGACAATCAGCCCCAGCATCTT. The rearrangement joins TRBV2 to TRBJ1-5, with D maybe TRBD1 (6 bases). CDR1 SNHLY and CDR2 FYNNEI come from the germline V gene. V was shortened by 6 bases and J by 3 bases, with 12 bases between the two germline ends. The length of the CDR3 is 14 residues.

The chain carries TRBV29-1 and TRBJ1-2; D unresolved. Trimming removed 7 bases at V and 2 bases at J, with 14 bases between. The CDR3 length is 13 residues. Germline V CDR1 and CDR2: SQVTM, ANQGSEA. The CDR3 loop is CSAQDRKNYGYTF. DNA of the CDR3: TGCAGCGCCCAAGACCGAAAGAACTATGGCTACACCTTC. Combining the CDR3 with reference TRBV29-1 and TRBJ1-2 gives the whole variable domain SAVISQKPSRDICQRGTSLTIQCQVDSQVTMMFWYRQQPGQSLTLIATANQGSEATYESGFVIDKFPISRPNLTFSTLTVSNMSPEDSSIYLCSAQDRKNYGYTFGSGTRLTVV.

The rearrangement uses TRBV24-1 and TRBJ2-1; D gene ambiguous. The CDR3 extends over 12 amino acids. V was cut by 10 bases and J by 4 bases, with 10 bases left in between. CDR1 is KGHDR and CDR2 is SFDVKD in the germline V gene. The CDR3 region is CATGVGYNEQFF. As DNA, the CDR3 is TGTGCCACAGGCGTCGGGTACAATGAGCAGTTCTTC.

About this clonotype: The CDR3 carries no conserved terminal phenylalanine or tryptophan, so it likely arises from a read error. The DNA is left out, because the CDR3 cannot be placed on it with certainty; the CDR3 is given as TCRdb lists it. The chain employs TRBV10-3 and TRBJ1-2; the D call in the table, TRBD1, was not verified against the DNA. The germline gives CDR1 ENHRY, CDR2 SYGVKD. The CDR3 numbers 16 amino acids, ends counted. CDR3 in amino acids: CAISGGSGHWDHCFGL.

This clonotype has a count of ten or more. The V and J genes are TRBV19 and TRBJ1-3, with unresolved D. The germline V gene has CDR1 LNHDA and CDR2 SQIVND (reference sequence). V was pared by 10 bases and J by 0 bases, with 16 bases between. This CDR3 has 15 amino acids. The CDR3 spells CATQSGLVSGNTIYF. The CDR3 DNA reads as TGTGCCACCCAGAGCGGGTTGGTCTCTGGAAACACCATATATTTT.

The chain uses TRBV29-1 and TRBJ2-3; D remains unclear. In germline, CDR1 is SQVTM, CDR2 ANQGSEA. V lost 7 bases and J 15 bases, leaving 23 bases between the germline ends. The CDR3 covers 12 residues. For the CDR3, the DNA is TGCAGCGCTCAATGCGCTAGAGACACCCTATATTTT. Translated: CSAQCARDTLYF.

The V gene is TRBV5-6, the J gene TRBJ2-7, with unresolved D. The germline gives CDR1 SGHDT, CDR2 YYEEEE. V lost 4 bases and J 2 bases, leaving 10 bases between the germline ends. The CDR3 has 13 amino acids. CDR3 DNA: TGTGCCAGCAGCCCTGGTTTGACCTACGAGCAGTACTTC. It yields the protein CASSPGLTYEQYF. Complete variable domain (other parts from reference TRBV5-6 and TRBJ2-7): DAGVTQSPTHLIKTRGQQVTLRCSPKSGHDTVSWYQQALGQGPQFIFQYYEEEERQRGNFPDRFSGHQFPNYSSELNVNALLLGDSALYLCASSPGLTYEQYFGPGTRLTVT.